The TCR beta chain under discussion was sequenced for a study of CD8 T cells in Susac syndrome. When the RNA was reverse transcribed, random hexamers were used with an input of about 0.5 to 1 ug. Across 54 Vbeta and 13 Jbeta, immunoSEQ multiplex PCR amplified TCR beta CDR3. MiXCR, run by TCRdb on the immunoSEQ multiplex PCR reads, gives a single entry per CDR3 protein. The sample carries fewer than 90,000 distinct CDR3 sequences, under 95% recorded once. Sequencing targeted TCR beta in blood CD8+ and CD4+ T cells. The source material was CD8+ T cells from PBMCs. This TCR was sampled from a human donor with Susac syndrome.

This CDR3 is CASSFRQRSAEAFF. The CDR3, as DNA: TGTGCCAGCAGTTTCCGACAGCGTAGCGCTGAAGCTTTCTTT. The chain employs TRBV27 and TRBJ1-1; TRBD1 is a possible D gene (5 bases). V was clipped by 3 bases and J by 6 bases, with 14 bases between them. Per germline, CDR1 MNHEY and CDR2 SMNVEV (reference sequence). The CDR3 is 14 amino acids.